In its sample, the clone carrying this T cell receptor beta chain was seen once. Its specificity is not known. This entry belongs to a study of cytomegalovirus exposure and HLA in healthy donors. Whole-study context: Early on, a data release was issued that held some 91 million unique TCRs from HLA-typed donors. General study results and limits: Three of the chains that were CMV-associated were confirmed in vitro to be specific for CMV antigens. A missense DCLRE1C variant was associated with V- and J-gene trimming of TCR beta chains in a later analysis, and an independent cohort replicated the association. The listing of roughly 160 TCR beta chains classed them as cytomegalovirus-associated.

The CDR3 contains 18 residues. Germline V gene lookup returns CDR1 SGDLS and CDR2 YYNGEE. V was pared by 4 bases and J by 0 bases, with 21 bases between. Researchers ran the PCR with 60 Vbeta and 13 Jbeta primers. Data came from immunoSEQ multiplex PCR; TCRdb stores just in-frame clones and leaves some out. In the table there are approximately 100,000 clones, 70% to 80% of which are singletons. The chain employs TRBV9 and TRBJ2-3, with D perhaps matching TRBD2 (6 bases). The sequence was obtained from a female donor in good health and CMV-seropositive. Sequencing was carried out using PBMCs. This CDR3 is CASSLDGRLGRSTDTQYF. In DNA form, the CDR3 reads TGTGCCAGCAGCCTCGACGGGAGACTAGGGAGAAGCACAGATACGCAGTATTTT.